This entry concerns a single TCR beta chain. This sample was taken from a study of shared clonotypes between healthy human individuals. The CDR3 is made up of 13 amino acids. Germline values: CDR1 SGHTA, CDR2 FQGNSA. V gave up 4 bases and J gave up 6 bases, with 9 bases separating them. Some clones are missing from TCRdb's copy, which holds only in-frame ones; the method was immunoSEQ multiplex PCR. The data show 170,000 or so clones, 66% seen once. The clonotype was recovered from a man aged 25 to 45 in good health. Sequencing was performed on memory CD4+ T cells sorted from blood. Subset given: CD45RA-negative fraction. This chain links TRBV7-2 with TRBJ2-2; D is possibly TRBD1 (6 bases). CDR3 coding DNA: TGTGCCAGCAGCTACAGGGATCCCGGGGAGCTGTTTTTT. It yields the protein CASSYRDPGELFF.